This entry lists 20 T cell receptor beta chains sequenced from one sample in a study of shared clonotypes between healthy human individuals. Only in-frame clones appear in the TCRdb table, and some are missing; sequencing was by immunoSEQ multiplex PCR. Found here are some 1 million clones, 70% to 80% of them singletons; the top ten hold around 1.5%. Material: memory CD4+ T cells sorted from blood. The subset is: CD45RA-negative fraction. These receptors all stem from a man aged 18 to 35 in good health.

CDR3 residues: CASSVGGPSQGTQYF. In DNA, the CDR3 is TGTGCCAGCAGTGTAGGAGGACCGTCACAGGGGACCCAGTACTTC. The chain has TRBV6-1 and TRBJ2-5; weak D call: TRBD1 (6 bases). The ends were cut back, 4 bases at V and 7 bases at J, with 19 bases in the middle. Germline V lookup: CDR1 MNHNS, CDR2 SASEGT. This CDR3 region has 15 residues.

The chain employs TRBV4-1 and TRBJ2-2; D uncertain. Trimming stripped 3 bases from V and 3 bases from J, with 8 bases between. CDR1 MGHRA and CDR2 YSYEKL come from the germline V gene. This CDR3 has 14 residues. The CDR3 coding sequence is TGCGCCAGCAGCCAGGTTATTGACACCGGGGAGCTGTTTTTT. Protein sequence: CASSQVIDTGELFF.

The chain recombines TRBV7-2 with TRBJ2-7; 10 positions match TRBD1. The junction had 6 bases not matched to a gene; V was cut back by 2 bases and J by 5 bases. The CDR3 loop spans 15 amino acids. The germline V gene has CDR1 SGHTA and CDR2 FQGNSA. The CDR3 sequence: CASSLTRQGAHEQYF. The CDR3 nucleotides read TGTGCCAGCAGCTTAACGCGACAGGGGGCCCACGAGCAGTACTTC. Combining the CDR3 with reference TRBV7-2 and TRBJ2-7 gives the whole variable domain GAGVSQSPSNKVTEKGKDVELRCDPISGHTALYWYRQSLGQGLEFLIYFQGNSAPDKSGLPSDRFSAERTGGSVSTLTIQRTQQEDSAVYLCASSLTRQGAHEQYFGPGTRLTVT.

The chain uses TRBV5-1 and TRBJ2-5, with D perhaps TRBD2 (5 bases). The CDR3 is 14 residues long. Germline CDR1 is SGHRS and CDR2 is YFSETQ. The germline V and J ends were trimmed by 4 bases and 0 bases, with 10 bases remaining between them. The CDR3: CASSRGSYQETQYF. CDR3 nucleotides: TGCGCCAGCAGCCGAGGGAGTTACCAAGAGACCCAGTACTTC.

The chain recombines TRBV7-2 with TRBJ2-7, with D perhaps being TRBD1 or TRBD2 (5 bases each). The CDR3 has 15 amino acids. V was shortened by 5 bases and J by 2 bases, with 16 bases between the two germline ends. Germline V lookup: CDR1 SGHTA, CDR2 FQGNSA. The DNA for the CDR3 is TGTGCCAGCAGCACCCACCGGGACGGACCCTACGAGCAGTACTTC. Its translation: CASSTHRDGPYEQYF.

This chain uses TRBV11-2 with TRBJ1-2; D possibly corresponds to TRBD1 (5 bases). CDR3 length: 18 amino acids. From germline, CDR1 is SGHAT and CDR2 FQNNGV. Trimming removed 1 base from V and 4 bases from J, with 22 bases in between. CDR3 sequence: CASSLAGPRGREIYGYTF. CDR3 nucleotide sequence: TGTGCCAGCAGCTTAGCGGGCCCTCGGGGCAGGGAGATCTATGGCTACACCTTC. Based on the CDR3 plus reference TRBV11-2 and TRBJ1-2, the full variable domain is EAGVAQSPRYKIIEKRQSVAFWCNPISGHATLYWYQQILGQGPKLLIQFQNNGVVDDSQLPKDRFSAERLKGVDSTLKIQPAKLEDSAVYLCASSLAGPRGREIYGYTFGSGTRLTVV.

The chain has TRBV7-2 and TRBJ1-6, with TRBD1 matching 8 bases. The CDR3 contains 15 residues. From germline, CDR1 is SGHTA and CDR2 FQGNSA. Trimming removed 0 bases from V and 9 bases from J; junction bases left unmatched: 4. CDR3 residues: CASSLADRGVSPLHF. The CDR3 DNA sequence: TGTGCCAGCAGCTTAGCCGACAGGGGAGTTTCACCCCTCCACTTT.

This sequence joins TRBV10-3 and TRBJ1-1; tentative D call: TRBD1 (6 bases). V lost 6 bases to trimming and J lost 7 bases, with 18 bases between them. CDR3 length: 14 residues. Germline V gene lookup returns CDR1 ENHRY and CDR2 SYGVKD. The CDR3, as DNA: TGTGCCATCAGAACCCCACAGGGTCGTAGTGAAGCTTTCTTT. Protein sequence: CAIRTPQGRSEAFF.

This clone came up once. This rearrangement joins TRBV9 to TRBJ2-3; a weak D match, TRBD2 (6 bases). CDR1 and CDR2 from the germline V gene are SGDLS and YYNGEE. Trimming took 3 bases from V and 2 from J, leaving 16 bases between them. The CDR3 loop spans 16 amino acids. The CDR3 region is CASSAVGSGYTDTQYF. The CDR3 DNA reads TGTGCCAGCAGCGCAGTCGGTAGCGGTTACACAGATACGCAGTATTTT. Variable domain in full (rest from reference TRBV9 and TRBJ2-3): DSGVTQTPKHLITATGQRVTLRCSPRSGDLSVYWYQQSLDQGLQFLIQYYNGEERAKGNILERFSAQQFPDLHSELNLSSLELGDSALYFCASSAVGSGYTDTQYFGPGTRLTVL.

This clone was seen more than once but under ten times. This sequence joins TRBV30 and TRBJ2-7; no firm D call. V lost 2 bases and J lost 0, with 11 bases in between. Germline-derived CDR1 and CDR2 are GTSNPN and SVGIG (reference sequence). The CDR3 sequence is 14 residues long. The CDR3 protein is CAWSRSAISYEQYF. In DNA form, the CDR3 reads TGTGCCTGGAGTCGGTCAGCTATCTCCTACGAGCAGTACTTC. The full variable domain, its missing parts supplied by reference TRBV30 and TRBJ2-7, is SQTIHQWPATLVQPVGSPLSLECTVEGTSNPNLYWYRQAAGRGLQLLFYSVGIGQISSEVPQNLSASRPQDRQFILSSKKLLLSDSGFYLCAWSRSAISYEQYFGPGTRLTVT.

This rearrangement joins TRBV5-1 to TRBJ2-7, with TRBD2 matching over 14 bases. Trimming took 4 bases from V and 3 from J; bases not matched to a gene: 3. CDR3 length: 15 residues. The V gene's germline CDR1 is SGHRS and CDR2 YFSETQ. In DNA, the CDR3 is TGCGCCAGCAGCCCCGGGACTAGCGGGGGCTACGAGCAGTACTTC. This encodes CASSPGTSGGYEQYF.

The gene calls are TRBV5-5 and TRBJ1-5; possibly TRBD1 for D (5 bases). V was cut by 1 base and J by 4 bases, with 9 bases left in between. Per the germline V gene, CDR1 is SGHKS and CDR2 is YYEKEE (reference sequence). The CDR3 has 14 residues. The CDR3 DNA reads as TGTGCCAGCAGCTTGAATACAGGTAATCAGCCCCAGCATTTT. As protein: CASSLNTGNQPQHF. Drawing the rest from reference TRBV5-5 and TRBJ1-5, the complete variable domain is DAGVTQSPTHLIKTRGQQVTLRCSPISGHKSVSWYQQVLGQGPQFIFQYYEKEERGRGNFPDRFSARQFPNYSSELNVNALLLGDSALYLCASSLNTGNQPQHFGDGTRLSIL.

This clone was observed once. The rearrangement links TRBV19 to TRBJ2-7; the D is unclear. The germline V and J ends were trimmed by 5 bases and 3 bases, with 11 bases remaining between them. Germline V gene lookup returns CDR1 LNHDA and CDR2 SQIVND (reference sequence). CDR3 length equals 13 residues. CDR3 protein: CASSLKSGYEQYF. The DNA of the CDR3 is TGTGCCAGTAGTCTTAAATCGGGCTACGAGCAGTACTTC.

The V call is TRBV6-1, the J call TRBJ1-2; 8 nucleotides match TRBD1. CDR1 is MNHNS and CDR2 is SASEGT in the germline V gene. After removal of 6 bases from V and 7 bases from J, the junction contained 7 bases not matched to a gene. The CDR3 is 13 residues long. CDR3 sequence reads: CASREDRETGYTF. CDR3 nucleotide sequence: TGTGCCAGCAGGGAGGACAGGGAAACTGGCTACACCTTC.

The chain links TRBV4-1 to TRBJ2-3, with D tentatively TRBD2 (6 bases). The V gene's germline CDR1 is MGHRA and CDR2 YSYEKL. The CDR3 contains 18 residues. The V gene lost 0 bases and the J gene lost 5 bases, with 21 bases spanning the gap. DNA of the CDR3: TGCGCCAGCAGCCAAGACCCTCTGGGGCGGGGAACGGTAGATACGCAGTATTTT. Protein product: CASSQDPLGRGTVDTQYF.

The CDR3 spells CASSLVPSGGMPYNEQFF. The CDR3 DNA is TGTGCCAGCAGCTTAGTACCTAGCGGGGGGATGCCCTACAATGAGCAGTTCTTC. The chain combines TRBV13 with TRBJ2-1, with 11 nucleotides matching TRBD2. Germline V gene lookup returns CDR1 PRHDT and CDR2 FYEKMQ (reference sequence). The CDR3 has 18 residues. The V and J ends lost 1 base and 2 bases, in that order; junction bases with no gene match: 7.

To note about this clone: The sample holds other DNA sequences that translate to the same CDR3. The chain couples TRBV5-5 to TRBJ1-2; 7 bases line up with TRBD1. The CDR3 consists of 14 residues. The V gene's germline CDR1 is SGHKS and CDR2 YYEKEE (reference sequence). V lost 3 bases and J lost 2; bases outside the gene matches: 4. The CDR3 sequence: CASSSGTVNYGYTF. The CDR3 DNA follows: TGTGCCAGCAGCTCTGGGACAGTCAACTATGGCTACACCTTC. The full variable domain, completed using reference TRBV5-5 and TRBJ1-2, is DAGVTQSPTHLIKTRGQQVTLRCSPISGHKSVSWYQQVLGQGPQFIFQYYEKEERGRGNFPDRFSARQFPNYSSELNVNALLLGDSALYLCASSSGTVNYGYTFGSGTRLTVV.

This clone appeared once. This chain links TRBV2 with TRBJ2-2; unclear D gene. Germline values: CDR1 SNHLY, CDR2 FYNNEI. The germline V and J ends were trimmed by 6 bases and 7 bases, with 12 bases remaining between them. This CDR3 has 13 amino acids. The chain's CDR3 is CASSLIGYGELFF. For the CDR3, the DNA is TGTGCCAGCAGCCTCATAGGGTACGGGGAGCTGTTTTTT.

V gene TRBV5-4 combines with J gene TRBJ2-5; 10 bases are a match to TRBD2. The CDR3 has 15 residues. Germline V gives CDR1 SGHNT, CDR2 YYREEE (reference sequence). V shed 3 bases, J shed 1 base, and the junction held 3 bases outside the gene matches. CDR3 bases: TGTGCCAGCAGCTCCAGCGGGAGGGTCCAAGAGACCCAGTACTTC. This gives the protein CASSSSGRVQETQYF.

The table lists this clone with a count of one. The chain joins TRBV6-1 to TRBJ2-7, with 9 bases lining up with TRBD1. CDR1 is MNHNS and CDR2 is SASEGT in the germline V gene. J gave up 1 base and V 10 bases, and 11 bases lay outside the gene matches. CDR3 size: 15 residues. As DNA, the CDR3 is TGTGCCACCCGAAGTCCCGGGACAGGGTCCTACGAGCAGTACTTC. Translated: CATRSPGTGSYEQYF.